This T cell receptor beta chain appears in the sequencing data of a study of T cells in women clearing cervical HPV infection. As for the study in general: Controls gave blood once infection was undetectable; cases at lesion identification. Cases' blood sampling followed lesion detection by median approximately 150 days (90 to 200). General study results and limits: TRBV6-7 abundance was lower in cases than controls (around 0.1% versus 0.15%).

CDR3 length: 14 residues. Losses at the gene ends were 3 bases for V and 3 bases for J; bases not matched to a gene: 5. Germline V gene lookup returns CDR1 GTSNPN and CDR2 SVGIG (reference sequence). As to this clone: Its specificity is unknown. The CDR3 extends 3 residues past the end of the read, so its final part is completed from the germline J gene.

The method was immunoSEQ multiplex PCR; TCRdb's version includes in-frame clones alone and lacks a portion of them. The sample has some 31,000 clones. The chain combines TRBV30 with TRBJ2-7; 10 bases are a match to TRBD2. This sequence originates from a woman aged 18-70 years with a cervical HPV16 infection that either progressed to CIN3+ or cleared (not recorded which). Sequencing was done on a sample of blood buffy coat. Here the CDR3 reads CAWRGLATDYEQYF. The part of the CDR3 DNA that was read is TGTGCCTGGAGGGGACTAGCGACTGACTACGAG.